Listed below are T cell receptor beta chains from one sample, sequenced in a study of response to subunit inactivated influenza vaccine. TCRdb re-derived calls from the RT-PCR reads in MiXCR, one entry per CDR3 protein. Here the sample spans 500,000 to 550,000 distinct CDR3 sequences, roughly 25% being singletons. The same sample was also used in a study of T cells expressing NK-cell markers.

The sample consisted of CD4+ T cells sorted from PBMCs, taken about 13 days after vaccination. These receptors were taken from a man aged 50-59 years who received an inactivated influenza vaccine. The CDR3 runs from the conserved cysteine through the conserved F or W.

j_call | v_call | cdr3_aa
TRBJ2-3 | TRBV12-3/TRBV12-4 | CASSLGWTSGSPDTQYF
TRBJ1-1 | TRBV18 | CASSQRDRETEAFF
TRBJ2-4 | TRBV12-3/TRBV12-4 | CASRAGGRIAKNIQYF
TRBJ2-5 | TRBV6-5 | CASSYQPQYQETQYF
TRBJ2-2 | TRBV7-9 | CASSFIGGAGTGELFF
TRBJ1-4 | TRBV6-6 | CASQAGNEKLFF
TRBJ2-1 | TRBV7-2 | CASSWGGSYNEQFF
TRBJ2-2 | TRBV14 | CASSQEWVTGELFF
TRBJ2-5 | TRBV6-5 | CASSYSQGMTQYF
TRBJ1-3 | TRBV20-1 | CSASRTEGNTIYF
TRBJ1-5 | TRBV28 | CASSRQVLEPQHF
TRBJ2-1 | TRBV5-1 | CASKLRQGHNEQFF
TRBJ1-3 | TRBV7-2 | CASSLYPSTIYF
TRBJ1-6 | TRBV7-9 | CASSFRENSPLHF
TRBJ2-1 | TRBV6-2/TRBV6-3 | CASSPAAQGFHNEQFF
TRBJ1-5 | TRBV4-3 | CASSQDQLGPQHF
TRBJ2-3 | TRBV5-1 | CASSLARTSGTVDTQYF
TRBJ2-3 | TRBV7-9 | CASSYMASGTDTQYF
TRBJ2-7 | TRBV10-3 | CAISESGGQGGEQYF
TRBJ2-7 | TRBV6-2/TRBV6-3 | CASGSRQGRGYEQYF
TRBJ2-7 | TRBV7-2 | CASSLWGRGSSYEQYF
TRBJ1-6 | TRBV18 | CASSPTSYNSPLHF
TRBJ1-5 | TRBV4-3 | CASSQDYAGNQPQHF
TRBJ2-7 | TRBV28 | CASSGGWTGSYEQYF
TRBJ1-2 | TRBV5-6 | CASRPGPTFYTF
TRBJ1-6 | TRBV5-1 | CASSLAEDSPLHF
TRBJ2-7 | TRBV30 | CAWSVGGSSYEQYF
TRBJ2-2 | TRBV9 | CASSATDYTGELFF
TRBJ1-1 | TRBV4-3 | CASSQDNARNTEAFF
TRBJ2-1 | TRBV6-1 | CASSDGFFYNEQFF
TRBJ2-1 | TRBV4-3 | CASSPISGLAYNEQFF
TRBJ2-7 | TRBV20-1 | CSASRDTLSYEQYF
TRBJ2-1 | TRBV7-2 | CASSPRRSSGSDEQFF
TRBJ1-2 | TRBV7-2 | CASSLGARNYGYTF
TRBJ2-5 | TRBV7-2 | CASSLASKGLTTQYF
TRBJ2-4 | TRBV20-1 | CSARLLDIQYF
TRBJ2-3 | TRBV29-1 | CSVGKGATDTQYF
TRBJ1-2 | TRBV20-1 | CSAPAGGRQGYGYTF
TRBJ2-3 | TRBV7-3 | CASSLTASGITSTDTQYF
TRBJ2-1 | TRBV4-1 | CASSQIPSSYNEQFF
TRBJ2-5 | TRBV5-1 | CASSSGQGSASGETQYF
TRBJ2-1 | TRBV12-3/TRBV12-4 | CASRLSGAGEQFF
TRBJ1-5 | TRBV5-1 | CASSFPSYRPNQPQHF
TRBJ2-7 | TRBV3-1 | CASSQDSGAVYEQYF
TRBJ2-3 | TRBV7-2 | CASSSAGLSTDTQYF
TRBJ2-7 | TRBV5-1 | CASSMRTSGSEQYF
TRBJ1-5 | TRBV28 | CASVTGNGQPQHF
TRBJ2-7 | TRBV11-2 | CASSLVVGSTKAYEQYF
TRBJ2-1 | TRBV6-2/TRBV6-3 | CASSYPSGGGEFF
TRBJ1-2 | TRBV6-5 | CASSYSGEGYYGYTF
TRBJ2-3 | TRBV5-4 | CASSLLAGLTDTQYF
TRBJ2-7 | TRBV2 | CASRTLGGDEQYF